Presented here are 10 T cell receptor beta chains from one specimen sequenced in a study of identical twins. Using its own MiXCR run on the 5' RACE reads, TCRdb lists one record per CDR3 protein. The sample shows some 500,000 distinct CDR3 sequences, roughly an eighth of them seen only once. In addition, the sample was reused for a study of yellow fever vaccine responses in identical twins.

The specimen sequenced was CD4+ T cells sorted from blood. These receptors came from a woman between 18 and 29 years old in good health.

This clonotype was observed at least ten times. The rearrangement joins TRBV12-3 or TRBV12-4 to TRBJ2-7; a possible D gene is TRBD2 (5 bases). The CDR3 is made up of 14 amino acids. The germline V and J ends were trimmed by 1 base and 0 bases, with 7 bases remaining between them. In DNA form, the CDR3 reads TGTGCCAGCAGTTTAGGGAGGATCTCCTACGAGCAGTACTTC. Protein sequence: CASSLGRISYEQYF.

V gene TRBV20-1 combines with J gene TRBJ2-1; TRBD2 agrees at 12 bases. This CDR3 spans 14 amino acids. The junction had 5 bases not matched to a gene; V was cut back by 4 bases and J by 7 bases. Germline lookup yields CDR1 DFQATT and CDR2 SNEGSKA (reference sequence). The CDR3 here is CSATTSGSLNEQFF. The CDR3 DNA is TGCAGTGCTACGACTAGCGGGAGTCTAAATGAGCAGTTCTTC.

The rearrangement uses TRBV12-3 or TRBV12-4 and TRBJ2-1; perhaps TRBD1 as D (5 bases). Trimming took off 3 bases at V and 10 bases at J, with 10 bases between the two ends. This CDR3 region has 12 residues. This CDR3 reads CASSFQGWEQFF. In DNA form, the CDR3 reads TGTGCCAGCAGTTTCCAGGGCTGGGAGCAGTTCTTC.

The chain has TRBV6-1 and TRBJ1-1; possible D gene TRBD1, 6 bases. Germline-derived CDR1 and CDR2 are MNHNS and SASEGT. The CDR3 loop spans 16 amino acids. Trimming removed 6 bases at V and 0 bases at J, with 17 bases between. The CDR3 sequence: CASRGGKQGMNTEAFF. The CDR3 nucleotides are TGTGCCAGCAGGGGGGGGAAACAGGGAATGAACACTGAAGCTTTCTTT.

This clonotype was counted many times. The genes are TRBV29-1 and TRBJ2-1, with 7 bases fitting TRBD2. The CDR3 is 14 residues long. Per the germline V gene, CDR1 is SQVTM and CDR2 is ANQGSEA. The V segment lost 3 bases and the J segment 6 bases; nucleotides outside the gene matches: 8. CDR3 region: CSVEGGSGANEQFF. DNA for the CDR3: TGCAGCGTTGAGGGAGGGAGCGGGGCCAATGAGCAGTTCTTC.

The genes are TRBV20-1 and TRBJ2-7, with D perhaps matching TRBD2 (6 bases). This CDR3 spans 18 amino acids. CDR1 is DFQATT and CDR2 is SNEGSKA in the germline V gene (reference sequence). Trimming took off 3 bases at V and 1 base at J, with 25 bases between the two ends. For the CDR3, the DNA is TGCAGTGCTAGCCCCCATGGGACTGGCGCACGATCTTCCTACGAGCAGTACTTC. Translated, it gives CSASPHGTGARSSYEQYF.

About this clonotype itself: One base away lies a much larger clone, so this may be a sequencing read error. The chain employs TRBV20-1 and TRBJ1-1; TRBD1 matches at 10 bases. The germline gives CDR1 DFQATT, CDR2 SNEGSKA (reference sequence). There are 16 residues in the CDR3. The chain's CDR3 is CCASRDRGGLYGEAFF. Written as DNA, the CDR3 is TGCTGTGCTTCCCGGGACAGGGGAGGGTTGTACGGTGAAGCTTTCTTT.

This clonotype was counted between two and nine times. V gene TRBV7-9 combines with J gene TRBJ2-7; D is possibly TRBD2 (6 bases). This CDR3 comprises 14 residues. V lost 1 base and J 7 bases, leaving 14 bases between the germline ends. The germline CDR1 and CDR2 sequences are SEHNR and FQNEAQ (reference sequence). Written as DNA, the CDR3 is TGTGCCAGCAGCTTAGATTGGGCTGGACTAGAGCAGTACTTC. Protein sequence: CASSLDWAGLEQYF.

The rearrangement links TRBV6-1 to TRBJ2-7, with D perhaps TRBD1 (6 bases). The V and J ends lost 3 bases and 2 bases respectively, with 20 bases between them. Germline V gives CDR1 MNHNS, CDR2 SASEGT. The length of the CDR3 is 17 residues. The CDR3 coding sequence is TGTGCCAGCAGTGACGTAGTAACAGGGCAAGGGGCCTACGAGCAGTACTTC. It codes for CASSDVVTGQGAYEQYF.

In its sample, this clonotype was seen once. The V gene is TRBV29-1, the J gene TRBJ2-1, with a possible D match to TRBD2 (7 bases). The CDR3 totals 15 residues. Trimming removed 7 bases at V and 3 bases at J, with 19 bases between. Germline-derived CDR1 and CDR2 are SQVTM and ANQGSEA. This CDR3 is CSAKGGSPLYNEQFF. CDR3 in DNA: TGCAGCGCGAAGGGGGGGAGCCCGCTCTACAATGAGCAGTTCTTC.